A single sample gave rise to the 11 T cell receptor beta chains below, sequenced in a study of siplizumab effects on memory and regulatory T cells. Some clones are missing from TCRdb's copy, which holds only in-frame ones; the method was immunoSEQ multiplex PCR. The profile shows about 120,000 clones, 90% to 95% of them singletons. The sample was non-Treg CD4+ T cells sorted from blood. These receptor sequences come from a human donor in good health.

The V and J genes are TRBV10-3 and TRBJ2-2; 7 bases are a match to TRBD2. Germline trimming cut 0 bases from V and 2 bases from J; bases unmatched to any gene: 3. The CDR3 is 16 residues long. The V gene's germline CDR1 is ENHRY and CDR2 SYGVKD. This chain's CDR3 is CAISESLGLNTGELFF. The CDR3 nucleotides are TGTGCCATCAGTGAGTCGTTGGGACTAAACACCGGGGAGCTGTTTTTT.

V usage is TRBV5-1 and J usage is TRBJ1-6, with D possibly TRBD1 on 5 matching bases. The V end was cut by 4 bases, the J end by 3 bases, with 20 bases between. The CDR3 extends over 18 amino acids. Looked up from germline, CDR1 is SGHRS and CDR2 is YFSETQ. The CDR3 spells CASSTRPGTGSYNSPLHF. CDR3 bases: TGCGCCAGCAGCACGCGACCCGGGACGGGCAGCTATAATTCACCCCTCCACTTT.

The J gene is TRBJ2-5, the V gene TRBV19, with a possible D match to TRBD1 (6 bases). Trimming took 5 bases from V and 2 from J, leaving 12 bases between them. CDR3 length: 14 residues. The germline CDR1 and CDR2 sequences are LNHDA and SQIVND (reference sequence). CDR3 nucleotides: TGTGCCAGTAGTCCCAAGACAGGACAAGAGACCCAGTACTTC. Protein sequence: CASSPKTGQETQYF.

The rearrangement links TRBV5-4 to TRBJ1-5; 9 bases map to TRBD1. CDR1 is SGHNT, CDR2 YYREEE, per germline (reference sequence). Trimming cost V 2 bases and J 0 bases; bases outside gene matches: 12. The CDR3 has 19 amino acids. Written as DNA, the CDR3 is TGTGCCAGCAGCTTTTCGCGTGGTACAGGGGGCTATAGCAATCAGCCCCAGCATTTT. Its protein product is CASSFSRGTGGYSNQPQHF.

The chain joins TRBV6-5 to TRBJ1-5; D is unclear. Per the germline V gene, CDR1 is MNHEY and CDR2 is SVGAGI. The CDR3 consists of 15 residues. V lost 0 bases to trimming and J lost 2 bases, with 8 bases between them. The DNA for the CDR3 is TGTGCCAGCAGTTACTCTCCTGGGGGCAATCAGCCCCAGCATTTT. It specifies CASSYSPGGNQPQHF.

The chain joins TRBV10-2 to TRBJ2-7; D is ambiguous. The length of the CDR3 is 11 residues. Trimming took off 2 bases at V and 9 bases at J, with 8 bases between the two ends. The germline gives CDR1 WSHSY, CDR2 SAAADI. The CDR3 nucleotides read TGCGCCAGCAGTGAGCCGGGTTGGCAGTACTTC. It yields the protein CASSEPGWQYF.

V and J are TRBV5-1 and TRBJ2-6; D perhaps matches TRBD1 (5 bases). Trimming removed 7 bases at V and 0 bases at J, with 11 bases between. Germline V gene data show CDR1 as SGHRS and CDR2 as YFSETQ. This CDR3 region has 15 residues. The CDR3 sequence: CASGAVGSGANVLTF. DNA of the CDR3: TGCGCCAGCGGGGCAGTGGGCTCTGGGGCCAACGTCCTGACTTTC. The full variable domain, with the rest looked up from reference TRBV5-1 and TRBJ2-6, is KAGVTQTPRYLIKTRGQQVTLSCSPISGHRSVSWYQQTPGQGLQFLFEYFSETQRNKGNFPGRFSGRQFSNSRSEMNVSTLELGDSALYLCASGAVGSGANVLTFGAGSRLTVL.

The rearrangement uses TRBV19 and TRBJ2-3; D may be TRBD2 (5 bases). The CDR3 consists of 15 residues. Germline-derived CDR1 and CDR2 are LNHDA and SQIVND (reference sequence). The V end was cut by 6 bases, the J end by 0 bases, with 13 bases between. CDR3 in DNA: TGTGCCAGTAGGCGGGCAGGCGAGAGCACAGATACGCAGTATTTT. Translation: CASRRAGESTDTQYF.

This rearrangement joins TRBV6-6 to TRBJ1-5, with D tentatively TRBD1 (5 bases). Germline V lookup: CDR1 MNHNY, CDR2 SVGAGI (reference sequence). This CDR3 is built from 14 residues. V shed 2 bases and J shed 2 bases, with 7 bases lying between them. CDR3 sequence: CASSYGGGNQPQHF. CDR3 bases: TGTGCCAGCAGTTACGGAGGGGGCAATCAGCCCCAGCATTTT.

The CDR3 DNA sequence: TGTGCCAGCAGCTTGGACATGAACACTGAAGCTTTCTTT. It yields the protein CASSLDMNTEAFF. V is TRBV5-6 and J is TRBJ1-1; D ambiguous. CDR1 and CDR2 from the germline V gene are SGHDT and YYEEEE. With 0 bases removed from V and 0 bases from J, the gap between germline ends came to 3 bases. The CDR3 is 13 amino acids.

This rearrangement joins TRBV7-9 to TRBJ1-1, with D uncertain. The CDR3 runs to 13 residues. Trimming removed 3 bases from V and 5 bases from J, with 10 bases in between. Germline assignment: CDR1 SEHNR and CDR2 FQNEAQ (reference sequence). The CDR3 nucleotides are TGTGCCAGCAGCTTTGACTTATTTACTGAAGCTTTCTTT. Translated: CASSFDLFTEAFF.